These 7 T cell receptor beta chains share one sample of origin, sequenced in a study of brain T cells in children with intractable seizures. Assay: immunoSEQ multiplex PCR; the TCRdb copy retains only in-frame clones and omits some. The repertoire consists of roughly 120,000 clones, with 94% occurring once and the leading ten covering 3.8%. The sequencing here drew on peripheral blood, taken at surgery. The source is a boy under two years old with hemimegalencephaly and intractable seizures.

This sequence joins TRBV6-2 or TRBV6-3 and TRBJ1-2; no definite D call. The CDR3 is made up of 16 amino acids. V was trimmed by 0 bases and J by 8 bases, leaving 19 bases between them. Germline loops: CDR1 MNHEY, CDR2 SVGEGT. The CDR3 coding sequence is TGTGCCAGCAGTTACTCCTTTTTCGGAGGACCTTTGGGCTACACCTTC. This translates into CASSYSFFGGPLGYTF.

The rearrangement links TRBV30 to TRBJ2-7; D perhaps matches TRBD2 (6 bases). This CDR3 contains 11 residues. Germline V lookup: CDR1 GTSNPN, CDR2 SVGIG (reference sequence). V lost 4 bases and J lost 7, with 11 bases in between. Here the CDR3 DNA reads TGTGCCTGGACCTTCCGGGGGGAGCAGTACTTC. Its translation is CAWTFRGEQYF.

V and J are TRBV28 and TRBJ1-3, with D tentatively TRBD1 (6 bases). This CDR3 is built from 20 residues. Germline values: CDR1 MDHEN, CDR2 SYDVKM. V was clipped by 1 base and J by 2 bases, with 24 bases between them. The CDR3, as DNA: TGTGCCAGCAGTTTATTGATGCGGGACACGGGGTCTCAGCCTGGAAACACCATATATTTT. Residues: CASSLLMRDTGSQPGNTIYF. The full variable domain, in which reference TRBV28 and TRBJ1-3 provide the parts outside the CDR3, is DVKVTQSSRYLVKRTGEKVFLECVQDMDHENMFWYRQDPGLGLRLIYFSYDVKMKEKGDIPEGYSVSREKKERFSLILESASTNQTSMYLCASSLLMRDTGSQPGNTIYFGEGSWLTVV.

This clone was recorded only once. The chain couples TRBV5-1 to TRBJ2-7; 9 bases map to TRBD1. This CDR3 comprises 14 residues. The germline gives CDR1 SGHRS, CDR2 YFSETQ. V shed 3 bases, J shed 5 bases, and the junction held 6 bases outside the gene matches. In DNA form, the CDR3 reads TGCGCCAGCAGCTACCGGGACAGGGACCACGAGCAGTACTTC. It yields the protein CASSYRDRDHEQYF.

The rearrangement links TRBV6-5 to TRBJ2-1; the match to TRBD2 covers 10 bases. This CDR3 comprises 15 residues. V was clipped by 4 bases and J by 5 bases; unmatched bases: 5. CDR1 and CDR2 from the germline V gene are MNHEY and SVGAGI. CDR3 DNA sequence: TGTGCCAGCAGTTCTCTAGCGGGAGCAAACAATGAGCAGTTCTTC. It translates to CASSSLAGANNEQFF.

The V call is TRBV30, the J call TRBJ1-5, with a possible D match to TRBD1 (6 bases). Trimming removed 0 bases at V and 2 bases at J, with 14 bases between. CDR1 is GTSNPN, CDR2 SVGIG, per germline (reference sequence). This CDR3 spans 16 amino acids. CDR3 nucleotide sequence: TGTGCCTGGAGTGTACATCAGGGGCAGGGCAATCAGCCCCAGCATTTT. Residues: CAWSVHQGQGNQPQHF.

This chain uses TRBV2 with TRBJ2-3; D unclear. V lost 5 bases to trimming and J lost 5 bases, with 14 bases between them. The CDR3 contains 14 residues. Germline values: CDR1 SNHLY, CDR2 FYNNEI. The CDR3 DNA reads as TGTGCCAGCAGTACCGGACGTTCGGTAGATACGCAGTATTTT. As protein: CASSTGRSVDTQYF.